The clone carrying this T cell receptor beta chain was counted between two and nine times. The data originate from a study of blood T cell repertoires in COVID-19. On the study more broadly: The United States, Italy and Spain provided the acute and convalescent COVID-19 samples. T cells, B-cell-depleted T cells, or PBMCs provided the cDNA or gDNA that served as material.

CDR1 is SGHDT, CDR2 YYEEEE, per germline. Trimming cost V 4 bases and J 3 bases, with 13 bases left between them. The CDR3 is 14 residues long. Repertoires were generated with immunoSEQ multiplex PCR, while TCRdb's copy carries only in-frame clones and drops some. The sample consists of about 180,000 clones, about 85% of them appearing once. This sequence was found in a woman of 80 years or more with acute or convalescent COVID-19. V usage is TRBV5-6 and J usage is TRBJ1-2; D is uncertain. The material sequenced was peripheral blood. The CDR3 DNA sequence: TGTGCCAGCAGCCCCGGAGAGGGTCACTATGGCTACACCTTC. Its translation: CASSPGEGHYGYTF.